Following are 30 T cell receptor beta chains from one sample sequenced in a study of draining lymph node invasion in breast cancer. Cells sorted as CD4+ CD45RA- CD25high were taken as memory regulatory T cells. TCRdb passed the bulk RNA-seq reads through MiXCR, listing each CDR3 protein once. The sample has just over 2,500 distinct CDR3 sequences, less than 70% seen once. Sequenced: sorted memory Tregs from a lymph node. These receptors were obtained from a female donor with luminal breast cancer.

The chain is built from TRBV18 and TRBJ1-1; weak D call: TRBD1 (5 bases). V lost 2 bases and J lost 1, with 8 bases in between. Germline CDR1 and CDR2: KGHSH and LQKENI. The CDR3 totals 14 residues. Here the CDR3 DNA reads TGTGCCAGCTCACCAGGGGCGCAGAACACTGAAGCTTTCTTT. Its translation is CASSPGAQNTEAFF.

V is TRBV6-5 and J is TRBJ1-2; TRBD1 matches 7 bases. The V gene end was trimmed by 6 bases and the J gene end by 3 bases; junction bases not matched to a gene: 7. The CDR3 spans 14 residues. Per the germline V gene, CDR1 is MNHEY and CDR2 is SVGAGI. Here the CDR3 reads CASRIRDSHYGYTF. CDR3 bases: TGTGCCAGCAGAATCCGGGACAGCCACTATGGCTACACCTTC.

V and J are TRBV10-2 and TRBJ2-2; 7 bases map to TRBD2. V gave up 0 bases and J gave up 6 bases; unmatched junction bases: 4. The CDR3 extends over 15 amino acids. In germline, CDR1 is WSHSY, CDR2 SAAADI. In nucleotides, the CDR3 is TGCGCCAGCAGTGAGTCGCCGGGAGGCGCCGGGGAGCTGTTTTTT. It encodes CASSESPGGAGELFF.

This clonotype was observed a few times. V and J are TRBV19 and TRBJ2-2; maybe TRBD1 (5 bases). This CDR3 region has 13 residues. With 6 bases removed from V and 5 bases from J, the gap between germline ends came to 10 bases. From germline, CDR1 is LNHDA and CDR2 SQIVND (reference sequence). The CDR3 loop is CASRSTVTGELFF. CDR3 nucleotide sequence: TGTGCCAGTAGGTCGACAGTTACCGGGGAGCTGTTTTTT.

The CDR3 here is CASSYGQVFTDTQYF. The CDR3 bases are TGCGCCAGCAGCTACGGACAGGTCTTCACAGATACGCAGTATTTT. V usage is TRBV4-1 and J usage is TRBJ2-3; 7 bases are shared with TRBD1. CDR3 size: 15 residues. Germline CDR1 MGHRA, CDR2 YSYEKL. The V and J ends lost 5 bases and 2 bases, in that order; junction bases with no gene match: 7.

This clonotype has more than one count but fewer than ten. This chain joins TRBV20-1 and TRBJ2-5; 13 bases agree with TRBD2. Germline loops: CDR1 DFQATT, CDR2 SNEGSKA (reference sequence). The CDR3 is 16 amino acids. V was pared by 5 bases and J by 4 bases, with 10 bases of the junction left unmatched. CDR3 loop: CSAPTSGGARAETQYF. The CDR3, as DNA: TGCAGTGCTCCCACTAGCGGGGGGGCCCGGGCAGAGACCCAGTACTTC.

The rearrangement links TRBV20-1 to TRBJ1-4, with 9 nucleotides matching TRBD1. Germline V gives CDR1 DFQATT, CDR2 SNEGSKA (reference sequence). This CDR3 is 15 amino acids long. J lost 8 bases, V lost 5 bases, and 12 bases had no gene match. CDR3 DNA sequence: TGCAGTGCTTGGGACAGGGCCTATATCGGCGAAAAACTGTTTTTT. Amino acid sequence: CSAWDRAYIGEKLFF.

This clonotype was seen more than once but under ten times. The CDR3 DNA reads TGTGCCAGCTCACCAGCTGGGGCCAACGTCCTGACTTTC. The encoded protein is CASSPAGANVLTF. The chain uses TRBV18 and TRBJ2-6; D is uncertain. The CDR3 length is 13 residues. In germline, CDR1 is KGHSH, CDR2 LQKENI. The V end was cut by 2 bases, the J end by 2 bases, with 1 base between.

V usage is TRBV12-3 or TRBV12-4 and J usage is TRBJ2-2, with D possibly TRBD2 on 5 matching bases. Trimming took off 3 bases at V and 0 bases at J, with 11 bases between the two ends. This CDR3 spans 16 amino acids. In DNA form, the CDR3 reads TGTGCCAGCAGTTTCGGACTTACCGCGAACACCGGGGAGCTGTTTTTT. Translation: CASSFGLTANTGELFF.

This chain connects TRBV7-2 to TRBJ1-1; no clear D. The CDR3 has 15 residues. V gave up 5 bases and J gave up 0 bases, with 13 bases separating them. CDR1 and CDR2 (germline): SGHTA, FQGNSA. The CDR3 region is CASSPLGQLNTEAFF. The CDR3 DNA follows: TGTGCCAGCAGCCCCCTTGGGCAGCTGAACACTGAAGCTTTCTTT.

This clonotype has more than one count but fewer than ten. DNA for the CDR3: TGCGCCAGCAGCTTGAGTCAGCCAAGCACAGATACGCAGTATTTT. Translation: CASSLSQPSTDTQYF. The rearrangement links TRBV5-1 to TRBJ2-3, with unresolved D. The CDR3 spans 15 residues. Germline CDR1 is SGHRS and CDR2 is YFSETQ. The ends were cut back, 1 base at V and 0 bases at J, with 9 bases in the middle.

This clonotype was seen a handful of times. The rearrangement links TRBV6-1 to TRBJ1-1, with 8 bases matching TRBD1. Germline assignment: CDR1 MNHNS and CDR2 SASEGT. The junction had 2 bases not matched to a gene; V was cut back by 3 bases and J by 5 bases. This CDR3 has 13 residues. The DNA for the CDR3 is TGTGCCAGCAGTGACAGGGGGCTTACTGAAGCTTTCTTT. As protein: CASSDRGLTEAFF.

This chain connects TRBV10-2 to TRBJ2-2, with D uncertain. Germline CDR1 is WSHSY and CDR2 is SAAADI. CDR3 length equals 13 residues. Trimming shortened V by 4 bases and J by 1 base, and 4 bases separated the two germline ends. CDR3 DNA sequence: TGCGCCAGCAGTGTACGGAACACCGGGGAGCTGTTTTTT. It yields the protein CASSVRNTGELFF.

The CDR3: CAISEGGRGYGYTF. The CDR3 DNA reads as TGTGCCATCAGTGAGGGAGGGAGAGGCTATGGCTACACCTTC. This rearrangement joins TRBV10-3 to TRBJ1-2; D ambiguous. Germline V lookup: CDR1 ENHRY, CDR2 SYGVKD. This CDR3 has 14 amino acids. V lost 2 bases, J lost 4 bases, and 11 bases lay in between.

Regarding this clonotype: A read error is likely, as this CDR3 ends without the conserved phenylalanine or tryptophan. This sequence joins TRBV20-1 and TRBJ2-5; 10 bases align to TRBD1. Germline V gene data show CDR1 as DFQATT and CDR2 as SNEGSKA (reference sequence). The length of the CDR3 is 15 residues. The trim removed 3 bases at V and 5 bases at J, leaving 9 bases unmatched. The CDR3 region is CSASVGQGYLETQYL. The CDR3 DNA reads TGCAGTGCTAGTGTGGGACAGGGGTATTTGGAGACCCAGTACCTC.

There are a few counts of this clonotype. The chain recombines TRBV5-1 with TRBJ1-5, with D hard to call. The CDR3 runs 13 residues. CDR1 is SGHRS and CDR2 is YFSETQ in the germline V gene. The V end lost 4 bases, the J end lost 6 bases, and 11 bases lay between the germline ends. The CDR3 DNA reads TGCGCCAGCAGCGCTTTATTGGGTCAGCCCCAGCATTTT. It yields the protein CASSALLGQPQHF. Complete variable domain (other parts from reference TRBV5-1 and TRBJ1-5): KAGVTQTPRYLIKTRGQQVTLSCSPISGHRSVSWYQQTPGQGLQFLFEYFSETQRNKGNFPGRFSGRQFSNSRSEMNVSTLELGDSALYLCASSALLGQPQHFGDGTRLSIL.

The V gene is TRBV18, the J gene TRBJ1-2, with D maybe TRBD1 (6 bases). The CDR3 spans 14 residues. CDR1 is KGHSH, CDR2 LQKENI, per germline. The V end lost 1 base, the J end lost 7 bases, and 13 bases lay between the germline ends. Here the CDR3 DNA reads TGTGCCAGCTCACCACTTATGGGGGGCTCTGGCTACACCTTC. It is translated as CASSPLMGGSGYTF.

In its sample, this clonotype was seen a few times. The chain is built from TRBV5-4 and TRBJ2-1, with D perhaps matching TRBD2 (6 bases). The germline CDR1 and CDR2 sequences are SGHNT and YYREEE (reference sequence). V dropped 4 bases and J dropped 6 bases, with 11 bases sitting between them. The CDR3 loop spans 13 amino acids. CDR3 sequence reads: CASSAVGGNEQFF. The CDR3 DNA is TGTGCCAGCAGCGCGGTGGGGGGCAATGAGCAGTTCTTC.

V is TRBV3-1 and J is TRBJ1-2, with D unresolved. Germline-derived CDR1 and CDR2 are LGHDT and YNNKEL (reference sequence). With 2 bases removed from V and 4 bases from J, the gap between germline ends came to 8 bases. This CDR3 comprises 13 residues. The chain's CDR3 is CASSQKEFYGYTF. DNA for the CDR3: TGTGCCAGCAGCCAAAAGGAATTCTATGGCTACACCTTC.

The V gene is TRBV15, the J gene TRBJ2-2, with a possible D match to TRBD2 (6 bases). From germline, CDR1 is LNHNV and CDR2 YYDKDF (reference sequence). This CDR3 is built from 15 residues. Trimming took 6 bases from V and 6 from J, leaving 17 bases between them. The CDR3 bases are TGTGCCACCAGGAAAGCGTCGGGGGAGGCCGGGGAGCTGTTTTTT. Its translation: CATRKASGEAGELFF.

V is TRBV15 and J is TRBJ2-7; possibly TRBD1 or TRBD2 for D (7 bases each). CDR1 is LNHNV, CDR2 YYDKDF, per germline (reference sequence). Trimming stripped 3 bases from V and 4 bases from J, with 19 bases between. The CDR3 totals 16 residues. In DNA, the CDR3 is TGTGCCACCAGCAGGGGCAGCGGGACAGCGATTTACGAGCAGTACGTC. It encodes CATSRGSGTAIYEQYV.

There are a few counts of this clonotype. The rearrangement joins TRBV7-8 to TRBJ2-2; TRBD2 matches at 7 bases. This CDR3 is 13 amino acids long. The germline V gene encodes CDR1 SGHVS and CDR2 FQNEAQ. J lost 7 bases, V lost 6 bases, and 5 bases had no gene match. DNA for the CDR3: TGTGCCAGCAGGCTTGGGGGGGTCGGGGAGCTGTTTTTT. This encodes CASRLGGVGELFF.

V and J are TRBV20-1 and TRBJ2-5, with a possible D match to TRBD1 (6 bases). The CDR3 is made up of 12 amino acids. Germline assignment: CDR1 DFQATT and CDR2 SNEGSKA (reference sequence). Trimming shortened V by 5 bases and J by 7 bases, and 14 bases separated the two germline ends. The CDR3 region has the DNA TGCAGTGCTCCGAACAAGGGGGTGACCCAGTACTTC. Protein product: CSAPNKGVTQYF.

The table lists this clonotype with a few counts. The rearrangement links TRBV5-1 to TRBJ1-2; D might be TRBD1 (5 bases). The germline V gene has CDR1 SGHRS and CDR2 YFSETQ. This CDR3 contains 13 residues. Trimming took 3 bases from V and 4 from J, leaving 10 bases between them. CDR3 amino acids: CASSSDGAYGYTF. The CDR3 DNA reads TGCGCCAGCAGCTCGGACGGGGCCTATGGCTACACCTTC.

CDR3 in amino acids: CASSVTTGGTEAFF. CDR3 coding DNA: TGTGCCAGCAGCGTAACCACGGGTGGAACTGAAGCTTTCTTT. V is TRBV9 and J is TRBJ1-1; D remains ambiguous. The germline V gene encodes CDR1 SGDLS and CDR2 YYNGEE. CDR3 length: 14 amino acids. V was shortened by 1 base and J by 5 bases, with 12 bases between the two germline ends.

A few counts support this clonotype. CDR3: CASSQSGGNTIYF. DNA of the CDR3: TGTGCCAGCAGCCAATCGGGAGGAAACACCATATATTTT. The chain uses TRBV7-6 and TRBJ1-3; D is unresolved. Trimming removed 5 bases from V and 4 bases from J, with 9 bases in between. This CDR3 comprises 13 residues. The germline V gene has CDR1 SGHVS and CDR2 FNYEAQ.

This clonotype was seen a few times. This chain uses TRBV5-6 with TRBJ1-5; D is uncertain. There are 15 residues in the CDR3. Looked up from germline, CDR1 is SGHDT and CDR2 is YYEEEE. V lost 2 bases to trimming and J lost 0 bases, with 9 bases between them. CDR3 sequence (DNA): TGTGCCAGCAGCTTTCGAGGGTATAGCAATCAGCCCCAGCATTTT. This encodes CASSFRGYSNQPQHF.

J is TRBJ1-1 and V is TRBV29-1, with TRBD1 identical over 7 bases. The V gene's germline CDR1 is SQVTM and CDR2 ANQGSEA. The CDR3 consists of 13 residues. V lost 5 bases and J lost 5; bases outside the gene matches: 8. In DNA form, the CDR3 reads TGCAGCGTTCGGGACAGTTCACATACTGAAGCTTTCTTT. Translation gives CSVRDSSHTEAFF.

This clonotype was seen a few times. This CDR3 reads CSARGYRGGTEAFF. CDR3 DNA: TGCAGTGCTAGAGGGTATCGGGGGGGCACTGAAGCTTTCTTT. This rearrangement joins TRBV20-1 to TRBJ1-1; maybe TRBD1 (5 bases). Trimming shortened V by 1 base and J by 4 bases, and 13 bases separated the two germline ends. In germline, CDR1 is DFQATT, CDR2 SNEGSKA (reference sequence). This CDR3 has 14 residues.

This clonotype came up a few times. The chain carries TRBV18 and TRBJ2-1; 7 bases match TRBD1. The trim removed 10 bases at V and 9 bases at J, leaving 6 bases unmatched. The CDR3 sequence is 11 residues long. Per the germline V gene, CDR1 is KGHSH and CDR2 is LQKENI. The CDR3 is CATSNRGEQFF. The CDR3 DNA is TGTGCCACCTCCAACAGGGGTGAGCAGTTCTTC.